This TCR beta chain was retrieved from a study of blood T cell repertoires in COVID-19. At the level of the study: Sites in the United States, Italy and Spain provided acute and convalescent COVID-19 samples. In each case, the material was cDNA or gDNA derived from T cells, B-cell-depleted T cells, or PBMCs.

Per the original methods: The assay estimated nucleated cells by amplifying reference gene primers. Sequenced by immunoSEQ multiplex PCR; TCRdb stores in-frame clones only, minus some. Clonal size and the V and J genes are those of that table, whereas D and trimming came from the DNA. The data contain about 150,000 clones, about 80% of them singletons. Germline V lookup: CDR1 LNHDA, CDR2 SQIVND (reference sequence). This CDR3 is built from 15 residues. V shed 5 bases and J 4 bases; nucleotides not matched to a gene: 7. Sequencing was carried out using peripheral blood. The sequence was collected from a man aged 55 to 70 with acute or convalescent COVID-19. This sequence joins TRBV19 and TRBJ2-7; 11 bases agree with TRBD2. CDR3 sequence: CASSLIAGGGYEQYF. The CDR3 bases are TGTGCCAGTAGTCTAATAGCGGGAGGGGGGTACGAGCAGTACTTC.